Given below is one T cell receptor (beta chain) in context. The data stem from a study of blood T cell repertoires in COVID-19. About the research overall: Samples came from the United States, Italy and Spain, spanning acute and convalescent COVID-19. PBMCs, B-cell-depleted T cells, or T cells provided the cDNA or gDNA that made up the material.

The germline CDR1 and CDR2 sequences are LNHDA and SQIVND (reference sequence). The CDR3 spans 14 residues. V lost 6 bases to trimming and J lost 3 bases, with 15 bases between them. In the original processing: Cell counts per sample came from amplifying reference gene primers. Sequencing used immunoSEQ multiplex PCR; TCRdb keeps in-frame clones, though not all of them. V and J calls and clone size are given by that table; D and trimming were obtained from the DNA. The repertoire includes around 120,000 clones, around nine tenths of them detected once, and approximately 1.9% sits in the top ten. The sequence was collected from a human donor with active COVID-19. The donor label of this sample is uncertain. Sequencing was carried out using peripheral blood. The rearrangement joins TRBV19 to TRBJ2-7, with D possibly being TRBD1 (6 bases). CDR3 sequence (DNA): TGTGCCAGTAGCCCCACGGGACAAATCTACGAGCAGTACTTC. Translated: CASSPTGQIYEQYF.